Detailed here is one T cell receptor (beta chain). The data derive from a study of control samples from healthy donors and cancer patients. Sequenced by immunoSEQ multiplex PCR; TCRdb stores in-frame clones only, minus some. The sample has around 20,000 clones, about 86% seen once. Germline CDR1 and CDR2: MNHEY and SVGAGI. CDR3 length: 16 residues. V was clipped by 4 bases and J by 8 bases; unmatched bases: 10. This chain joins TRBV6-5 and TRBJ1-4, with 10 bases fitting TRBD1. The sequencing input was PBMCs. The sequence derives from a woman between 70 and 85 years old with colorectal cancer. CDR3 DNA: TGTGCCAGCAGTTCCGTCCCCGGGACAGGGGTAGAAAAACTGTTTTTT. This translates into CASSSVPGTGVEKLFF.